This T cell receptor (beta chain) emerged from a study of molecular identifiers for immune sequencing clone quantification. On the study more broadly: Replicates partitioned RNA from around 18,000 or 91,000 naive CD8 cells into five parts, sequencing four.

Study-wide findings and caveats: Effector cells kept over 98% of their molecules in clones above 20 RNA copies, while naive cells kept under 1% there. About a million naive cells reportedly did not prevent detection of spiked Jurkat TCR RNA from one cell.

MiXCR, run by TCRdb on the PCR reads, gives a single entry per CDR3 protein. The sample contains about 630,000 distinct CDR3 sequences, about 25% of which appear only once. Naive CD8 libraries came from approximately 20,000 to 1,000,000 sorted cells with 10%, 30% or 50% RNA. Comments on this clonotype: Its antigen is not known.

V was cut by 6 bases and J by 4 bases, with 18 bases left in between. This CDR3 has 15 residues. CDR1 is SGHVS, CDR2 FNYEAQ, per germline. Source material: naive CD8+ T cells from blood, with Jurkat cell RNA spiked in. Subset given: FACS-sorted CD8+CD4-CCR7+CD45RA+ naive T cells. This TCR derives from a human donor in good health. Some libraries in this study had Jurkat cell RNA spiked in. The chain employs TRBV7-6 and TRBJ2-5, with D tentatively TRBD1 (6 bases). The chain's CDR3 is CASSQTWGLGETQYF. The CDR3 nucleotides are TGTGCCAGCAGTCAGACCTGGGGGCTTGGAGAGACCCAGTACTTC.